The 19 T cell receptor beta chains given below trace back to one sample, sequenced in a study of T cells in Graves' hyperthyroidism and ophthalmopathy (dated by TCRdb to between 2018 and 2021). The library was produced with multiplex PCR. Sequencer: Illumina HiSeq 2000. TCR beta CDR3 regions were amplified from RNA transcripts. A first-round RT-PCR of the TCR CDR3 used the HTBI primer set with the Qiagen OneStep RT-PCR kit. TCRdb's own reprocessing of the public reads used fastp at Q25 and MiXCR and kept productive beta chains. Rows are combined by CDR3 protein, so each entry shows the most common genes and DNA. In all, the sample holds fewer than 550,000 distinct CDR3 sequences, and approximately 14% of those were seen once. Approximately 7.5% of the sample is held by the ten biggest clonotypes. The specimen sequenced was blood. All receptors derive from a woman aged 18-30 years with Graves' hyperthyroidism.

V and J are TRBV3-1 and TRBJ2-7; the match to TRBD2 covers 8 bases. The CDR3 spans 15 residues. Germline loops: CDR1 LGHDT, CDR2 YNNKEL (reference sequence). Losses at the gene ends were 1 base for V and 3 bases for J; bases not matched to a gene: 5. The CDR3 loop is CASSQVATSDYEQYF. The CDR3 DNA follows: TGTGCCAGCAGCCAAGTAGCGACTAGCGACTACGAGCAGTACTTC.

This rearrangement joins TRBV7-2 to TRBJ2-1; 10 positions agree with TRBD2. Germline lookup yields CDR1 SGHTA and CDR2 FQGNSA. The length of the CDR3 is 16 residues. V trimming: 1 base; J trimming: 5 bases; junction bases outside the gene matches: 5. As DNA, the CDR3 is TGTGCCAGCAGCTTAGATCTAGCGGGAGACCACAATGAGCAGTTCTTC. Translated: CASSLDLAGDHNEQFF. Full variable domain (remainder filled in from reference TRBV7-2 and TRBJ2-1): GAGVSQSPSNKVTEKGKDVELRCDPISGHTALYWYRQSLGQGLEFLIYFQGNSAPDKSGLPSDRFSAERTGGSVSTLTIQRTQQEDSAVYLCASSLDLAGDHNEQFFGPGTRLTVL.

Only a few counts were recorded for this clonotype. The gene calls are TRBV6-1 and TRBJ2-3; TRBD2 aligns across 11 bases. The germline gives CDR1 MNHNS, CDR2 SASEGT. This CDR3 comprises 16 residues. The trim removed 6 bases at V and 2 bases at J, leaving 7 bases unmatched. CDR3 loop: CASSVPGLAATDTQYF. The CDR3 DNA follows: TGTGCCAGCAGCGTCCCGGGACTAGCGGCCACAGATACGCAGTATTTT.

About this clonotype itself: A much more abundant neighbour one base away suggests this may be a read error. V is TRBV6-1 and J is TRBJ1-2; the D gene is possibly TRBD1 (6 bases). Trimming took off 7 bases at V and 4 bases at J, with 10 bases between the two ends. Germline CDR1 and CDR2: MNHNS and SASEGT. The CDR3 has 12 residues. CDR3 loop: CASTPDSYGYTF. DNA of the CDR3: TGTGCCAGCACCCCGGACAGCTATGGCTACACCTTC.

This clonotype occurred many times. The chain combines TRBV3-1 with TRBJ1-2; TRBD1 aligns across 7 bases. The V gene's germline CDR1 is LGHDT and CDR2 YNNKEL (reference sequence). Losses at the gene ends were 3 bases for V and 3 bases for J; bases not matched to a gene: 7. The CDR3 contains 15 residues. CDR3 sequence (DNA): TGTGCCAGCAGCCACAGAACTCAGGGGGACTATGGCTACACCTTC. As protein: CASSHRTQGDYGYTF.

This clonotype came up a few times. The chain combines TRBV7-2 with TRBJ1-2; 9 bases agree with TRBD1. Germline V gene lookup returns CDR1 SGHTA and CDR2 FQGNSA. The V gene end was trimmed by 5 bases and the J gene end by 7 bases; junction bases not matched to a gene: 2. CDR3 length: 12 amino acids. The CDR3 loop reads CASSKTGGGYTF. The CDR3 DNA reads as TGTGCCAGCAGCAAGACAGGGGGTGGCTACACCTTC.

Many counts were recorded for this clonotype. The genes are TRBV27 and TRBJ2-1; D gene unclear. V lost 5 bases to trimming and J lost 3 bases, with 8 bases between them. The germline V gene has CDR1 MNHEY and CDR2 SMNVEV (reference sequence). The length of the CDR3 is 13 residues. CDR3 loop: CASSVRIYNEQFF. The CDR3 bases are TGTGCCAGCAGTGTGCGGATCTACAATGAGCAGTTCTTC.

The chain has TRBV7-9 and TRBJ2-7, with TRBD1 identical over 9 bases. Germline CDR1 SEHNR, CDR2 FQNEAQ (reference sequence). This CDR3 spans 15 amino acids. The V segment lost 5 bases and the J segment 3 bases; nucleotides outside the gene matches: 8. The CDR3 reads CASSRPSGQGYEQYF. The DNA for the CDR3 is TGTGCCAGCAGCCGTCCTTCGGGACAGGGCTACGAGCAGTACTTC.

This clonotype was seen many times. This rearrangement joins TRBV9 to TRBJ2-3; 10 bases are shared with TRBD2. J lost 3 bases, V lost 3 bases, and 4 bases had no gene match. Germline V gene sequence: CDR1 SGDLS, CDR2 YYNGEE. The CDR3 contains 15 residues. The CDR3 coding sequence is TGTGCCAGCAGCGGAGGACTAGCGGTAACAGATACGCAGTATTTT. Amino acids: CASSGGLAVTDTQYF.

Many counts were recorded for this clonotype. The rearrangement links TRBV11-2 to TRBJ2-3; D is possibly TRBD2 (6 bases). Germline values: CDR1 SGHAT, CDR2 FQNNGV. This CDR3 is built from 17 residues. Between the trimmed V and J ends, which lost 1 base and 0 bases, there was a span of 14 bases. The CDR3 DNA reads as TGTGCCAGCAGCTTAGGCCCTGGCGGGGTGAGCACAGATACGCAGTATTTT. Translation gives CASSLGPGGVSTDTQYF.

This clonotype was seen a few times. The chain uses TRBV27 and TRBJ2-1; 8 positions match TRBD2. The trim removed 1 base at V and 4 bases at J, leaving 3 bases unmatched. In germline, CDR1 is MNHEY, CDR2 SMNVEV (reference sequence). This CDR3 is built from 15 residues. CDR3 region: CASSLLGLGYNEQFF. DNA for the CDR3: TGTGCCAGCAGTTTATTGGGACTAGGATACAATGAGCAGTTCTTC.

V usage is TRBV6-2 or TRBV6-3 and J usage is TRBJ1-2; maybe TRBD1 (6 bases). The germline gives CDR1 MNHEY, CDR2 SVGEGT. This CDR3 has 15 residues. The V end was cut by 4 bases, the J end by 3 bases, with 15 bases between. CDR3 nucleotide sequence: TGTGCCAGCAGTTTCAGCTACAGGGACGACTATGGCTACACCTTC. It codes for CASSFSYRDDYGYTF.

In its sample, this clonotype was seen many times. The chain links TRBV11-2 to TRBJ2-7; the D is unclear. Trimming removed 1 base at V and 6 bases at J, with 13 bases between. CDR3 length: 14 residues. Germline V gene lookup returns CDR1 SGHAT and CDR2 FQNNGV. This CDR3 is CASSLGPLPLEQYF. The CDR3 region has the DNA TGTGCCAGCAGCTTAGGGCCTCTCCCCCTCGAGCAGTACTTC.

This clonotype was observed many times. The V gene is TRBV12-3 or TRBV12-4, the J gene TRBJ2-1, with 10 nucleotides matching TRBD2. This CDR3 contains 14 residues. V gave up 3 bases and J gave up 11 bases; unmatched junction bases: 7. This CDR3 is CASSLGAGGGQQFF. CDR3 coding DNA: TGTGCCAGCAGTTTGGGAGCGGGAGGGGGTCAGCAGTTCTTC.

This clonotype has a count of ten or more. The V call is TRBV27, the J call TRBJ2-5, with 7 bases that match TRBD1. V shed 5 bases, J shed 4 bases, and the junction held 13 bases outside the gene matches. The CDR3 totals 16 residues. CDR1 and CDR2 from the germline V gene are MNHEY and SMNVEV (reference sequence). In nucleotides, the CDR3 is TGTGCCAGCAGTCCCCTGCTCAGGGGGTTTGCAGAGACCCAGTACTTC. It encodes CASSPLLRGFAETQYF.

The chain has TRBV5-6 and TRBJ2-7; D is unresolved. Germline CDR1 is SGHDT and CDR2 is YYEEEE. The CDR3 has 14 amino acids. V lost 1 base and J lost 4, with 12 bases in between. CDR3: CASSLFPNEYEQYF. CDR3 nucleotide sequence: TGTGCCAGCAGCTTGTTCCCAAACGAGTACGAGCAGTACTTC.

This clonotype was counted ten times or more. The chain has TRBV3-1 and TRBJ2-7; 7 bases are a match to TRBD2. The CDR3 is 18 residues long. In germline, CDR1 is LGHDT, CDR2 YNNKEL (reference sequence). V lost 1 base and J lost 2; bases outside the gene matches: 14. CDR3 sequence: CASSQALPRPGTTYEQYF. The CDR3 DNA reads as TGTGCCAGCAGCCAAGCCCTACCGAGGCCCGGGACTACCTACGAGCAGTACTTC.

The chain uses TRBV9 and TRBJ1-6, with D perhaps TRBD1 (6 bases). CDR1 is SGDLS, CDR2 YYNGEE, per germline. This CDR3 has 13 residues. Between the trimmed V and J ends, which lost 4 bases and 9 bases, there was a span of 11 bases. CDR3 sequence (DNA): TGTGCCAGCAGCCTAGGAGGGGGTTCACCCCTCCACTTT. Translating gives CASSLGGGSPLHF.

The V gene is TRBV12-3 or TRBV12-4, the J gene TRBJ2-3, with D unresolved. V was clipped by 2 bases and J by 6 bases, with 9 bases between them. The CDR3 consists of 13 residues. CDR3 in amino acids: CASSLYGRDTQYF. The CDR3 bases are TGTGCCAGCAGTTTATACGGGCGGGATACGCAGTATTTT.